This T cell receptor (beta chain) is drawn from a study of T cell repertoires in cytomegalovirus infection. From the reads, TCRdb called clonotypes with MiXCR, one entry per CDR3 protein. The sample holds about 920,000 distinct CDR3 sequences, about a third seen once. Trimming removed 6 bases from V and 2 bases from J, with 17 bases in between. From germline, CDR1 is MNHNS and CDR2 SASEGT. This CDR3 is built from 16 residues. There are many counts of this clonotype. Its specificity is not known. The J gene is TRBJ2-1, the V gene TRBV6-1; a weak D match, TRBD1 (6 bases). Sequenced here: cultured CD8+ T cells from PBMCs, sampled from culture after CMV antigen stimulation. The TCR was taken from a human donor in good health (CMV status not recorded). Some clones in this sample may be carry-over from other donors' samples. CDR3 coding DNA: TGTGCCAGCAGCCCGGCTGGGACACCAACCTACAATGAGCAGTTCTTC. Amino acids: CASSPAGTPTYNEQFF.